The 23 T cell receptor beta chains reported below all come from one sample, sequenced in a study of regulatory T cells in long-lasting Graves disease. Time point in this sample: newly diagnosed GD, antithyroid drugs for less than 3 months. PBMC-extracted RNA yielded the TCR library. Relying on iRepertoire HTBI primers and Arm-PCR of CDR3 regions, the team built TCR beta libraries. TCRdb re-called the multiplex PCR reads with MiXCR, one entry per CDR3 protein. Of 550,000 or so distinct CDR3 sequences listed, more than 10% are singletons. The same data also contributed to another study, on T cells in Graves' hyperthyroidism and ophthalmopathy.

Source: peripheral blood mononuclear cells (PBMCs), taken at new diagnosis, from a patient treated with antithyroid drugs. These receptors originate from a young woman with Graves disease.

J is TRBJ2-5 and V is TRBV7-8; D is undetermined. Looked up from germline, CDR1 is SGHVS and CDR2 is FQNEAQ. Trimming stripped 6 bases from V and 5 bases from J, with 10 bases between. The CDR3 runs to 12 residues. The CDR3 DNA reads as TGTGCCAGCAGGTCGGCCGGGGAGACCCAGTACTTC. This gives the protein CASRSAGETQYF.

This clonotype has a handful of counts. The rearrangement uses TRBV19 and TRBJ2-7, with D perhaps given as TRBD1 or TRBD2 (5 bases each). V was trimmed by 5 bases and J by 0 bases, leaving 14 bases between them. The germline CDR1 and CDR2 sequences are LNHDA and SQIVND (reference sequence). The CDR3 extends over 15 amino acids. CDR3 region: CASSVGTVSSYEQYF. The CDR3 region has the DNA TGTGCCAGTAGTGTGGGGACGGTGAGCTCCTACGAGCAGTACTTC.

CDR3 sequence: CSTGLAGVVETQYF. The CDR3 region has the DNA TGCAGTACCGGACTAGCGGGAGTGGTGGAGACCCAGTACTTC. The chain uses TRBV29-1 and TRBJ2-5, with TRBD2 matching 13 bases. Germline V gene data show CDR1 as SQVTM and CDR2 as ANQGSEA. This CDR3 spans 14 amino acids. The variable domain in full, completed from reference TRBV29-1 and TRBJ2-5, reads SAVISQKPSRDICQRGTSLTIQCQVDSQVTMMFWYRQQPGQSLTLIATANQGSEATYESGFVIDKFPISRPNLTFSTLTVSNMSPEDSSIYLCSTGLAGVVETQYFGPGTRLLVL.

This clonotype was seen more than once but under ten times. The chain carries TRBV10-3 and TRBJ2-3; D may be TRBD1 or TRBD2 (5 bases each). The CDR3 covers 11 residues. Germline values: CDR1 ENHRY, CDR2 SYGVKD. V was pared by 9 bases and J by 6 bases, with 10 bases between. CDR3 in DNA: TGTGCCATTAGGGACCGCGATACGCAGTATTTT. It is translated as CAIRDRDTQYF.

The sample holds a few counts of this clonotype. The chain is built from TRBV7-8 and TRBJ2-1; D might be TRBD2 (6 bases). Trimming took off 2 bases at V and 4 bases at J, with 18 bases between the two ends. Germline V gene data show CDR1 as SGHVS and CDR2 as FQNEAQ. The CDR3 contains 17 residues. The CDR3 reads CASSLSGGSGLYNEQFF. In DNA form, the CDR3 reads TGTGCCAGCAGCTTATCTGGCGGTAGCGGACTTTACAATGAGCAGTTCTTC.

The chain is built from TRBV20-1 and TRBJ1-3; 9 bases agree with TRBD1. Germline V gene data show CDR1 as DFQATT and CDR2 as SNEGSKA (reference sequence). Trimming took 1 base from V and 5 from J; bases not matched to a gene: 6. The CDR3 covers 15 residues. In DNA form, the CDR3 reads TGCAGTGCTAGAGCTACAGGGGGCGCGAGAAACACCATATATTTT. This codes for CSARATGGARNTIYF.

This clonotype was recorded at least ten times. This sequence joins TRBV13 and TRBJ1-2; D gene ambiguous. Trimming took off 6 bases at V and 4 bases at J, with 15 bases between the two ends. Germline V gene data show CDR1 as PRHDT and CDR2 as FYEKMQ (reference sequence). This CDR3 spans 14 amino acids. Here the CDR3 reads CASRLTVTTYGYTF. In DNA, the CDR3 is TGTGCCAGCAGGCTAACGGTCACCACCTATGGCTACACCTTC. Full variable domain (outside the CDR3, taken from reference TRBV13 and TRBJ1-2): AAGVIQSPRHLIKEKRETATLKCYPIPRHDTVYWYQQGPGQDPQFLISFYEKMQSDKGSIPDRFSAQQFSDYHSELNMSSLELGDSALYFCASRLTVTTYGYTFGSGTRLTVV.

This clonotype was observed many times. J is TRBJ1-6 and V is TRBV2; D remains unclear. From germline, CDR1 is SNHLY and CDR2 FYNNEI. The CDR3 is made up of 15 amino acids. The V end was cut by 5 bases, the J end by 9 bases, with 17 bases between. CDR3 sequence (DNA): TGTGCCAGCAGTCTAAGGAGGGTAGGAAGTTCACCCCTCCACTTT. Residues: CASSLRRVGSSPLHF.

This rearrangement joins TRBV2 to TRBJ1-5; tentative D call: TRBD1 (6 bases). This CDR3 is 17 amino acids long. CDR1 and CDR2 (germline): SNHLY, FYNNEI. The ends were cut back, 2 bases at V and 2 bases at J, with 16 bases in the middle. The CDR3, as DNA: TGTGCCAGCAGTGAAAGGGGGGGGGGAAGGGGCAATCAGCCCCAGCATTTT. Translating gives CASSERGGGRGNQPQHF. The variable domain in full, completed from reference TRBV2 and TRBJ1-5, reads EPEVTQTPSHQVTQMGQEVILRCVPISNHLYFYWYRQILGQKVEFLVSFYNNEISEKSEIFDDQFSVERPDGSNFTLKIRSTKLEDSAMYFCASSERGGGRGNQPQHFGDGTRLSIL.

The chain uses TRBV7-2 and TRBJ2-3; D ambiguous. The DNA matches TRBJ2-5 better at its end, which makes the J call doubtful. From germline, CDR1 is SGHTA and CDR2 FQGNSA. This CDR3 region has 13 residues. CDR3 sequence reads: CASSAGHSETQYF. The CDR3 DNA reads as TGTGCCAGCAGCGCCGGCCATTCAGAGACCCAGTACTTC.

This clonotype was seen repeatedly, ten times or more. The rearrangement links TRBV2 to TRBJ2-7; D is ambiguous. Per the germline V gene, CDR1 is SNHLY and CDR2 is FYNNEI. The CDR3 has 11 residues. Trimming left V 6 bases short and J 3 bases short, with 6 bases between. The CDR3 region is CASRTYYEQYF. CDR3 DNA: TGTGCCAGCAGAACCTACTACGAGCAGTACTTC.

This clonotype was seen at least ten times. This sequence joins TRBV20-1 and TRBJ1-1; the match to TRBD1 covers 8 bases. The CDR3 consists of 15 residues. With V trimmed by 6 bases and J by 7 bases, 16 bases remained unmatched. CDR1 is DFQATT, CDR2 SNEGSKA, per germline (reference sequence). The CDR3 loop is CSARPPGQAIFEAFF. The DNA for the CDR3 is TGCAGTGCGAGGCCTCCGGGACAGGCGATCTTTGAAGCTTTCTTT.

This clonotype has at least ten counts. The gene calls are TRBV27 and TRBJ1-1; no clear D. The CDR3 contains 12 residues. Trimming stripped 6 bases from V and 4 bases from J, with 9 bases between. Germline CDR1 and CDR2: MNHEY and SMNVEV (reference sequence). This CDR3 reads CASSSRFTEAFF. The CDR3 region has the DNA TGTGCCAGCAGCTCACGATTCACTGAAGCTTTCTTT.

This clonotype was recorded at least ten times. V and J are TRBV30 and TRBJ1-1; 8 positions agree with TRBD1. The CDR3 is 13 amino acids. CDR1 is GTSNPN and CDR2 is SVGIG in the germline V gene (reference sequence). The V and J ends lost 3 bases and 7 bases, in that order; junction bases with no gene match: 7. Here the CDR3 DNA reads TGTGCCTGGAGGGGACAGGTTGGGGTTGAAGCTTTCTTT. The encoded protein is CAWRGQVGVEAFF.

This clonotype was seen at least ten times. This chain connects TRBV20-1 to TRBJ2-7; 9 positions match TRBD2. The CDR3 contains 13 residues. J was trimmed by 4 bases and V by 6 bases; bases with no gene match: 7. The germline CDR1 and CDR2 sequences are DFQATT and SNEGSKA (reference sequence). The DNA of the CDR3 is TGCAGTGCCTCGACTAGCGGAGGATACGAGCAGTACTTC. Protein sequence: CSASTSGGYEQYF.

This chain connects TRBV6-5 to TRBJ1-2; no definite D call. V was pared by 0 bases and J by 8 bases, with 13 bases between. This CDR3 is built from 14 residues. Germline V gene data show CDR1 as MNHEY and CDR2 as SVGAGI. The DNA for the CDR3 is TGTGCCAGCAGTTACTCGACCGGGTGGTCCGGCTACACCTTC. Translating it yields CASSYSTGWSGYTF.

There are a few counts of this clonotype. This chain links TRBV6-5 with TRBJ2-1, with 14 bases fitting TRBD2. CDR3 length: 16 residues. The germline V gene has CDR1 MNHEY and CDR2 SVGAGI. Germline trimming cut 3 bases from V and 8 bases from J; bases unmatched to any gene: 6. The CDR3 bases are TGTGCCAGCAGTTATTCCGGGACTAGCGGGAGCGATGAGCAGTTCTTC. It translates to CASSYSGTSGSDEQFF.

This clonotype was counted only a few times. This chain links TRBV11-2 with TRBJ2-1, with 9 bases matching TRBD1. Germline V gene sequence: CDR1 SGHAT, CDR2 FQNNGV. The CDR3 covers 15 residues. V shed 4 bases, J shed 9 bases, and the junction held 10 bases outside the gene matches. CDR3 sequence (DNA): TGTGCCAGCAGCTCATACGGGACAGGGAGTGGTGAGCAGTTCTTC. Its protein product is CASSSYGTGSGEQFF.

This clonotype was counted at least ten times. The chain is built from TRBV15 and TRBJ2-5; D is ambiguous. V lost 0 bases and J 5 bases, leaving 7 bases between the germline ends. Germline loops: CDR1 LNHNV, CDR2 YYDKDF (reference sequence). The CDR3 contains 13 residues. Here the CDR3 reads CATSRERAETQYF. The CDR3 DNA reads TGTGCCACCAGCAGAGAAAGGGCGGAGACCCAGTACTTC.

The V gene is TRBV18, the J gene TRBJ1-5; possibly TRBD1 for D (5 bases). The V and J ends lost 2 bases and 7 bases respectively, with 15 bases between them. The CDR3 is made up of 15 amino acids. The V gene's germline CDR1 is KGHSH and CDR2 LQKENI. CDR3: CASSPAGTKRQPQHF. The CDR3 DNA sequence: TGTGCCAGCTCACCAGCCGGGACGAAGAGGCAGCCCCAGCATTTT.

Note on this clonotype: Without the conserved terminal phenylalanine or tryptophan, this CDR3 likely stems from a read error. The chain uses TRBV7-6 and TRBJ1-2; 7 bases agree with TRBD1. This CDR3 contains 16 residues. The V gene end was trimmed by 4 bases and the J gene end by 3 bases; junction bases not matched to a gene: 11. Germline V gene lookup returns CDR1 SGHVS and CDR2 FNYEAQ. For the CDR3, the DNA is TGTGCCAGCAGCTATATTGATGAGGGGACAGACTATGGCTACACCGTC. This translates into CASSYIDEGTDYGYTV.

There are many counts of this clonotype. The chain employs TRBV7-2 and TRBJ2-1; D possibly corresponds to TRBD1 (6 bases). Trimming pared 5 bases from V and 7 bases from J, leaving 9 bases between. In germline, CDR1 is SGHTA, CDR2 FQGNSA. The CDR3 totals 12 residues. The DNA of the CDR3 is TGTGCCAGCAGCACCAGGGGTAATGAGCAGTTCTTC. It translates to CASSTRGNEQFF.

There are a few counts of this clonotype. This sequence joins TRBV5-6 and TRBJ2-7; 12 bases fit TRBD2. This CDR3 is 15 amino acids long. J gave up 2 bases and V 5 bases, and 5 bases lay outside the gene matches. The germline CDR1 and CDR2 sequences are SGHDT and YYEEEE. The CDR3 sequence is CASRRTSGAPYEQYF. The CDR3 nucleotides are TGTGCCAGCAGACGGACTAGCGGGGCCCCCTACGAGCAGTACTTC.